This T cell receptor beta chain was sequenced for a study of cytomegalovirus exposure and HLA in healthy donors. Study-wide results and limits: Some TCR beta chains (about 180 of them) were listed as cytomegalovirus-associated. TCR beta sequences numbering roughly 18,000 were associated with HLA alleles at 0.05 false discovery rate in a later analysis.

Remarks on this clone: Its antigen is currently unknown.

Germline V lookup: CDR1 SQVTM, CDR2 ANQGSEA. The CDR3 has 13 amino acids. With 2 bases removed from V and 0 bases from J, the gap between germline ends came to 7 bases. PCR employed 60 Vbeta and 13 Jbeta primers. Clones were read by immunoSEQ multiplex PCR, and TCRdb kept only the in-frame ones, dropping some. Here the sample spans 120,000 to 150,000 clones, 80% to 90% being singletons. This receptor was taken from a woman aged 40 to 50 in good health and CMV-seropositive. The sample consisted of PBMCs. The rearrangement joins TRBV29-1 to TRBJ1-1, with D hard to call. The CDR3 coding sequence is TGCAGCGTTGAACTGTTATTGAACACTGAAGCTTTCTTT. Its protein product is CSVELLLNTEAFF.